This T cell receptor (beta chain) was identified in a study of blood T cell repertoires in COVID-19. Study context: The samples span acute and convalescent COVID-19 from the United States, Italy and Spain.

Assay: immunoSEQ multiplex PCR; the TCRdb copy retains only in-frame clones and omits some. The sample consists of over 150,000 clones, around nine tenths of them appearing once. Germline CDR1 reads MNHEY; CDR2 reads SMNVEV (reference sequence). V lost 5 bases, J lost 6 bases, and 13 bases lay in between. The CDR3 loop spans 13 amino acids. The TCR sequence derives from a man aged 45-65 years with acute or convalescent COVID-19. The chain has TRBV27 and TRBJ1-2, with D maybe TRBD1 (5 bases). Material: peripheral blood. The DNA for the CDR3 is TGTGCCAGCAGTACCCGCGGGGGGGATGGCTACACCTTC. Translation gives CASSTRGGDGYTF.